This TCR beta chain was captured in a study of blood T cell repertoires in COVID-19. Clones were read by immunoSEQ multiplex PCR, and TCRdb kept only the in-frame ones, dropping some. The sample yields some 260,000 clones, approximately 88% seen once. Trimming at V came to 3 bases and at J to 0 bases, leaving 3 bases not matched to a gene. The V gene's germline CDR1 is KGHDR and CDR2 SFDVKD. There are 16 residues in the CDR3. The chain carries TRBV24-1 and TRBJ2-1; 8 nucleotides line up with TRBD1. The TCR was taken from a woman in her seventies with COVID-19, enrolled during active disease. Sequences were obtained from peripheral blood. This CDR3 reads CATSDRTGGSYNEQFF. CDR3 bases: TGTGCCACCAGTGATAGAACAGGGGGCTCCTACAATGAGCAGTTCTTC.